Listed here are 6 T cell receptor beta chains from one sample, sequenced in a study of T cell responses to AZD1222 COVID-19 vaccine. Data came from immunoSEQ multiplex PCR; TCRdb stores just in-frame clones and leaves some out. This repertoire shows about 94,000 clones, roughly 90% found once; its top ten account for around 10%. Here the sequenced sample was peripheral blood, taken 28 days after the second AZD1222 dose. Receptors were obtained from an adult who received the AZD1222 COVID-19 vaccine.

The chain links TRBV19 to TRBJ2-7, with 8 bases that match TRBD2. This CDR3 comprises 13 residues. The ends lost 9 bases at V and 6 bases at J; junction bases unmatched: 10. Germline V gene data show CDR1 as LNHDA and CDR2 as SQIVND (reference sequence). The CDR3 spells CASSTGGFSEQYF. The CDR3 nucleotides are TGTGCCAGCAGCACGGGAGGGTTCTCCGAGCAGTACTTC.

The chain combines TRBV4-3 with TRBJ2-3; 13 nucleotides match TRBD2. Trimming at V came to 1 base and at J to 8 bases, leaving 9 bases not matched to a gene. This CDR3 spans 17 amino acids. From germline, CDR1 is LGHNA and CDR2 YSLEER. CDR3 bases: TGCGCCAGCAGCCAAGGCAGAGGACTAGCGGGGGAAGGTACGCAGTATTTT. Its translation is CASSQGRGLAGEGTQYF.

The chain couples TRBV7-8 to TRBJ1-2; TRBD1 agrees at 10 bases. Germline V CDR1 and CDR2: SGHVS, FQNEAQ. The CDR3 loop spans 15 amino acids. V shed 4 bases and J 1 base; nucleotides not matched to a gene: 3. The CDR3 is CASSSDRGINYGYTF. CDR3 DNA sequence: TGTGCCAGCAGCTCGGACAGGGGGATTAACTATGGCTACACCTTC.

The chain has TRBV6-2 or TRBV6-3 and TRBJ1-4, with a weak D call TRBD1 (6 bases). Between the trimmed V and J ends, which lost 5 bases and 7 bases, there was a span of 14 bases. The germline V gene encodes CDR1 MNHEY and CDR2 SVGEGT. The length of the CDR3 is 14 residues. CDR3 amino acids: CASSIGGTFEKLFF. The CDR3 DNA reads TGTGCCAGCAGTATAGGGGGGACGTTTGAAAAACTGTTTTTT.

The chain links TRBV5-1 to TRBJ2-3; D ambiguous. V was shortened by 4 bases and J by 6 bases, with 18 bases between the two germline ends. The CDR3 spans 15 residues. Per the germline V gene, CDR1 is SGHRS and CDR2 is YFSETQ. CDR3 in DNA: TGCGCCAGCAGCCGAGATTTCGGACGGGTGGATACGCAGTATTTT. This encodes CASSRDFGRVDTQYF.

V is TRBV6-5 and J is TRBJ2-3; 11 bases map to TRBD2. This CDR3 region has 15 residues. CDR1 and CDR2 (germline): MNHEY, SVGAGI. Losses at the gene ends were 5 bases for V and 4 bases for J; bases not matched to a gene: 5. CDR3 amino acids: CASSKLAGEADTQYF. CDR3 DNA: TGTGCCAGCAGTAAACTAGCGGGAGAGGCAGATACGCAGTATTTT.